This is a list of T cell receptor beta chains from one sample in a study of CD8 T cells in ankylosing spondylitis. TCRdb used MiXCR to reprocess the 5' RACE reads, holding one entry per CDR3 protein. Among fewer than 500,000 distinct CDR3 sequences listed, around 20% were seen once. Sequencing was done on a sample of blood, either unsorted or a sorted T cell fraction (not recorded which). The receptor set was obtained from a male donor with ankylosing spondylitis. CDR3s include the opening cysteine and the closing phenylalanine or tryptophan. A D gene is named only where the DNA matches it firmly. For some rows the clone size is stated as once, few or many, or as a class when expanded; others skip it.

TRBV7-2	NA	NA	TRBJ2-7	TGTGCCAGCAGCTTAGGGGATGGGGGGATCGGTTACGAGCAGTACTTC	CASSLGDGGIGYEQYF
TRBV9	TRBD1	few	TRBJ2-3	TGTGCCAGCAGCACATACAGGGGAAGCACAGATACGCAGTATTTT	CASSTYRGSTDTQYF
TRBV6-1	NA	many	TRBJ1-5	TGTGCCAGCAGGCCGAAAGGATTGGGTAATCAGCCCCAGCATTTT	CASRPKGLGNQPQHF
TRBV7-2	TRBD2	NA	TRBJ2-2	TGTGCCAGCAGCTTGCCCGGGAGGGCCGGGGAGCTGTTTTTT	CASSLPGRAGELFF
TRBV7-3	NA	NA	TRBJ2-7	TGTGCCAGCAGAAGCAGTGGCAGCTCCTACGAGCAGTACTTC	CASRSSGSSYEQYF
TRBV15	TRBD1	NA	TRBJ2-6	TGTGCCACCCGACAAACAGGGGGTAACTCTGGGGCCAACGTCCTGACTTTC	CATRQTGGNSGANVLTF
TRBV21-1	NA	few	TRBJ2-7	TGTGCCAGCAGCAAAGAAAGGGAGACTAGCGGGCTGTGCAACGAGCAGTACTTC	CASSKERETSGLCNEQYF
TRBV20-1	TRBD2	NA	TRBJ2-2	TGCAGTGCTAGATATACTAAACCGGGAGGGCCCATTTTCCCCCTTCCCGGGGAGCTGTTTTTT	CSARYTKPGGPIFPLPGELFF
TRBV18	NA	NA	TRBJ2-1	TGTGCCAGCTCACAGACTGAAGTCTCCTACAATGAGCAGTTCTTC	CASSQTEVSYNEQFF
TRBV18	TRBD2	few	TRBJ2-1	TGTGCCAGCTCAACTAGCGAGGAGCAGTTCTTC	CASSTSEEQFF
TRBV6-5	TRBD2	few	TRBJ2-7	TGTGCCAGCAGTTTAATCGGACTAGCGGGAATCGGCGAGCAGTACTTC	CASSLIGLAGIGEQYF